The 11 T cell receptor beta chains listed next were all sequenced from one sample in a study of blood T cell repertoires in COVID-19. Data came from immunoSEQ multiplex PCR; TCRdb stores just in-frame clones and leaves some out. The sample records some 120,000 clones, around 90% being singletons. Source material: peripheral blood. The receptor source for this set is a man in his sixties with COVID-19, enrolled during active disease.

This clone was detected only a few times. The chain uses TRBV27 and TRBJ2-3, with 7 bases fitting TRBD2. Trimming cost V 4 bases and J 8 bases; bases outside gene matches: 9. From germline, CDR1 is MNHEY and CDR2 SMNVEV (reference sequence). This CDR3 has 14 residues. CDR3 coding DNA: TGTGCCAGCAGTTCCGGCCGGGGGGTCGGTACGCAGTATTTT. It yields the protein CASSSGRGVGTQYF.

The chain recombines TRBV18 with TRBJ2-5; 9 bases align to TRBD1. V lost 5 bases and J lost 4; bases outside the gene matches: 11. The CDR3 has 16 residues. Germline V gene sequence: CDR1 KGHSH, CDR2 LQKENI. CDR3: CASSVRAQGAGETQYF. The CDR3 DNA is TGTGCCAGCTCAGTCAGGGCACAGGGGGCTGGAGAGACCCAGTACTTC.

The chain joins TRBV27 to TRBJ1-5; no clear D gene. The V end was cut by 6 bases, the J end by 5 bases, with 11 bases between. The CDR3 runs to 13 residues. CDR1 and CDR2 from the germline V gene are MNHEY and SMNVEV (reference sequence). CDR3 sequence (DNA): TGTGCCAGCAGCGACTACGGTGATCAGCCCCAGCATTTT. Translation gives CASSDYGDQPQHF.

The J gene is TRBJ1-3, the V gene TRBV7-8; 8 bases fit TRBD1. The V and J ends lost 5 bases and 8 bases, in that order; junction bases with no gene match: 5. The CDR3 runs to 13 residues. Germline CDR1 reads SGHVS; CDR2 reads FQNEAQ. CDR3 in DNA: TGTGCCAGCAGCACCGGACAGGGTTACACCATATATTTT. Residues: CASSTGQGYTIYF.

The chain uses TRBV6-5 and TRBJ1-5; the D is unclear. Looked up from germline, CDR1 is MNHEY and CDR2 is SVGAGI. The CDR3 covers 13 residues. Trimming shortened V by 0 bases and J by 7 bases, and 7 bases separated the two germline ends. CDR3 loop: CASSYSRYQPQHF. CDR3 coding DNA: TGTGCCAGCAGTTACTCGAGATACCAGCCCCAGCATTTT.

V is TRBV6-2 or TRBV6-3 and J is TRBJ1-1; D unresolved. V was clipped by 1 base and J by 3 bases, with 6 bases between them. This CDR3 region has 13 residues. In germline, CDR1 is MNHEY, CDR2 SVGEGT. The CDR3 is CASSYFQDTEAFF. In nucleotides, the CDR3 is TGTGCCAGCAGTTACTTTCAGGACACTGAAGCTTTCTTT.

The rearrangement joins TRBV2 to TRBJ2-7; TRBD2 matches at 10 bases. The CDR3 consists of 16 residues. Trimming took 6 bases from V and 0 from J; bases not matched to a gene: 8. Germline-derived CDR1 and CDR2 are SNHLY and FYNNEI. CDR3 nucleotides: TGTGCCAGCAGCCCTGGACTAGCGGAGTTCTCCTACGAGCAGTACTTC. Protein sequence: CASSPGLAEFSYEQYF. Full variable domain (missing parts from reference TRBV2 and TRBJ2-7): EPEVTQTPSHQVTQMGQEVILRCVPISNHLYFYWYRQILGQKVEFLVSFYNNEISEKSEIFDDQFSVERPDGSNFTLKIRSTKLEDSAMYFCASSPGLAEFSYEQYFGPGTRLTVT.

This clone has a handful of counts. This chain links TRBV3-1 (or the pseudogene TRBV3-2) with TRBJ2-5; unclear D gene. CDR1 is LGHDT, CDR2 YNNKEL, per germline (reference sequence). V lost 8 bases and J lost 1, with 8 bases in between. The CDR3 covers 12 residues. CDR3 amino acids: CASYRGQETQYF. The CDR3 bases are TGTGCCAGCTACCGCGGCCAAGAGACCCAGTACTTC.

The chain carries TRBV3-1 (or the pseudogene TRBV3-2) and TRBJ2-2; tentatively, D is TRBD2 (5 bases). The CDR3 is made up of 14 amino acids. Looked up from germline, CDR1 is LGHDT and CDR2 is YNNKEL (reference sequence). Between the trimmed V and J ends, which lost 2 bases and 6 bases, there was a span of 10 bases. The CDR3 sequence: CASSQLLASGELFF. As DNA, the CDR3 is TGTGCCAGCAGCCAACTGTTAGCGTCCGGGGAGCTGTTTTTT.

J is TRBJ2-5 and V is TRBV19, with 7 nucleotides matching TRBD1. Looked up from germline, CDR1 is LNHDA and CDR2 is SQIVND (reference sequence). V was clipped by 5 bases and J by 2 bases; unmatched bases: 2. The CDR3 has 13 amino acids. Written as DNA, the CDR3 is TGTGCCAGTAGTTGGGGACAGCAAGAGACCCAGTACTTC. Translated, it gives CASSWGQQETQYF.

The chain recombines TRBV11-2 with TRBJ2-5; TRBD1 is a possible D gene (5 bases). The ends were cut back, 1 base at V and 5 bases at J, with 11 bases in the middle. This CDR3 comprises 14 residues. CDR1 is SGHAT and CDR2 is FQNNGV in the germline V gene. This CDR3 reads CASSLVQVRETQYF. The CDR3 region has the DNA TGTGCCAGCAGCTTAGTACAGGTCCGGGAGACCCAGTACTTC.